This T cell receptor beta chain was recorded in a study of identical twins. A template switching step contributed a universal primer site, while unique molecular identifiers were present in the cDNA. MiXCR was run by TCRdb on the 5' RACE reads, yielding one entry per CDR3 protein. The sample shows hundreds of thousands of distinct CDR3 sequences, about 7.5% of them seen only once. Trimming cost V 6 bases and J 7 bases; bases outside gene matches: 10. Germline V CDR1 and CDR2: MNHEY, SMNVEV (reference sequence). This CDR3 region has 16 residues. Study-wide findings and caveats: For cord blood, abundant beta clonotypes had fewer insertions, unlike memory repertoires, which showed none.

Concerning this clonotype: Its antigen is still unknown.

Each donor was a healthy Caucasian. These data are also associated with another study on yellow fever vaccine responses in identical twins.

Sequenced input: CD8+ T cells sorted from blood. The chain employs TRBV27 and TRBJ2-3; 13 nucleotides align to TRBD2. The clonotype originates from a woman aged 18 to 35 in good health. The CDR3 loop is CASSGTSGIRGYTQYF. Written as DNA, the CDR3 is TGTGCCAGCAGCGGGACTAGCGGGATTAGGGGGTATACGCAGTATTTT.